The 2 T cell receptor beta chains below were found in one sample sequenced in a study of T cell responses to AZD1222 COVID-19 vaccine. This table comes from immunoSEQ multiplex PCR, and its TCRdb copy is limited to in-frame clones, with some not included. The sample shows tens of thousands of clones, around 93% of them seen only once. Sequences were derived from peripheral blood, sampled 28 days after the second AZD1222 dose. These receptors were taken from an adult who received the AZD1222 COVID-19 vaccine.

This chain joins TRBV19 and TRBJ2-1; 12 nucleotides match TRBD2. CDR1 is LNHDA, CDR2 SQIVND, per germline (reference sequence). With V trimmed by 6 bases and J by 4 bases, 4 bases remained unmatched. The CDR3 totals 15 residues. In DNA form, the CDR3 reads TGTGCCAGTAGCCTAGCGGGAGGGCCTTACAATGAGCAGTTCTTC. This gives the protein CASSLAGGPYNEQFF.

This clone occurred a few times. The rearrangement uses TRBV19 and TRBJ2-5; D may be TRBD2 (8 bases). The CDR3 contains 15 residues. Germline values: CDR1 LNHDA, CDR2 SQIVND (reference sequence). V was cut by 3 bases and J by 5 bases, with 16 bases left in between. CDR3 sequence: CASSMPGGGKETQYF. In DNA form, the CDR3 reads TGTGCCAGTAGTATGCCGGGAGGGGGCAAGGAGACCCAGTACTTC.